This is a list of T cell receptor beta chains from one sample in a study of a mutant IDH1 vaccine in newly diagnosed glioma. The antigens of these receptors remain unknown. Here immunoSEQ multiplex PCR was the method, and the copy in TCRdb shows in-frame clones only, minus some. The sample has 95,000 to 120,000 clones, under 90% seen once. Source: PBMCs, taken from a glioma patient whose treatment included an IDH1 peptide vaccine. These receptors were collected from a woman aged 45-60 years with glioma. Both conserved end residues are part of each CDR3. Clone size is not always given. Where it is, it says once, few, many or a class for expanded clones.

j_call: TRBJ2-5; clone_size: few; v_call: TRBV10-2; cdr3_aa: CASSRGMGATQYF
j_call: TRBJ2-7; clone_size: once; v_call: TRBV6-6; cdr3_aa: CASTEGAGLSVLEQYF
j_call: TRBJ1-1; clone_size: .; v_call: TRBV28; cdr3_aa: CASSLHHLWGTLMNTEAFF
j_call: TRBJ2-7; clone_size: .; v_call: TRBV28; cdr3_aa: CASSAPGQGLAGTYEQYF
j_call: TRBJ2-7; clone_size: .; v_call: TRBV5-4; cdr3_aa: CASSWTGGNEQYF
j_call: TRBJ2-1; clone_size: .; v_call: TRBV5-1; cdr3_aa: CASGLEGFSYNEQFF
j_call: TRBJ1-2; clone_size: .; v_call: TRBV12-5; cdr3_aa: CASGTPGQGSGYTF
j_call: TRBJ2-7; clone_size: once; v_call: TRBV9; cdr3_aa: CASSVAEWGEQYF
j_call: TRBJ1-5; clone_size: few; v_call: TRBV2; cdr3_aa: CASQESNQPQHF
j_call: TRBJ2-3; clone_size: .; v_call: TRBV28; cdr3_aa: CASSQTRVDTQYF
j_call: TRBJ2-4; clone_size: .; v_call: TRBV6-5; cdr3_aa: CASSYSQGTKNIQYF
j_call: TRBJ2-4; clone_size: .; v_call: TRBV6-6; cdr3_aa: CASKAGEGNIQYF
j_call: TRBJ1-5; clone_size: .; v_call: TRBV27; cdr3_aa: CASSFNREVGQPQHF
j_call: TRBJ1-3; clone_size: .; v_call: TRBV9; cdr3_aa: CASSLYGGSGNTIYF
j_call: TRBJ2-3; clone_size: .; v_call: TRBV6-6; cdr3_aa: CASSLGQGRLTQYF
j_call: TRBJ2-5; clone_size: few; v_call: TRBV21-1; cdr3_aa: CASSVRGVGGETQYF
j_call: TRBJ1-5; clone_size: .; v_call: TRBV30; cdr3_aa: CAWTPPGWNQPQHF
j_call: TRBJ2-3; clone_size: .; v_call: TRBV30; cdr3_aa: CACDHPGGDTQYF
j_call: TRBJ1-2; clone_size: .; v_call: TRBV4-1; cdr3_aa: CASSQVQGRRDYGYTF
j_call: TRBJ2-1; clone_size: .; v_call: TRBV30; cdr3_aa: CAWSVWGTSGYNEQFF
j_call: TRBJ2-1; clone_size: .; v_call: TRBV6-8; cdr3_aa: CASGRDIPYNEQFF
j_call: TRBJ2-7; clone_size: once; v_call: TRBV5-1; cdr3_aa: CASRYRGGAYEQYF
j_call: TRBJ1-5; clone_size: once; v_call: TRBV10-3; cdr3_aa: CAISPDRVYQPQHF
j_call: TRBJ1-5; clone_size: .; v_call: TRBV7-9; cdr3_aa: CASSTLMDIQPQHF
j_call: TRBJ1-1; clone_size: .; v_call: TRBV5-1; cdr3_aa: CASSSGKGKAFF
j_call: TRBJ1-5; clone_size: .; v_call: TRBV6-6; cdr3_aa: CASSSNSGGNQPQHF
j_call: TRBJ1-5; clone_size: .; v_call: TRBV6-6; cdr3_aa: CASSQGRASQPQHF
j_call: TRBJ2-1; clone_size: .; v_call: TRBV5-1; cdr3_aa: CASSPPSSGTNYNEQFF
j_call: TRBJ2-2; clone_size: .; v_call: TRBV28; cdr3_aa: CASSQPHTGELFF
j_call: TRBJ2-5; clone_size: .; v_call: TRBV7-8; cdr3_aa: CASSPRTSAPQETQYF
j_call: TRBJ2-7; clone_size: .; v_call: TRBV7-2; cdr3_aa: CASSSRDYGRYEQYF
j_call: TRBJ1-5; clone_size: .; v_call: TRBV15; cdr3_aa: CATSNHLSNQPQHF
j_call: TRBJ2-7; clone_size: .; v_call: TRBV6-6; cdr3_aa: CASSYEGREQYF
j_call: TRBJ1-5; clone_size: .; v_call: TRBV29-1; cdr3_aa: CSVEDGSNQPQHF
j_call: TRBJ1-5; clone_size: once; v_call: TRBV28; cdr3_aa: CASSLKTGRLYSNQPQHF
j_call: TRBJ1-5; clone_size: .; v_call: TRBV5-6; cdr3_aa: CASSLSDGTGGYQPQHF
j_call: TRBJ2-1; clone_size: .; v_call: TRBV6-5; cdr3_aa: CASSRFGADNEQFF
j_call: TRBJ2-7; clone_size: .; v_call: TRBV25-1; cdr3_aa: CASSGQIGLAAYEQYF
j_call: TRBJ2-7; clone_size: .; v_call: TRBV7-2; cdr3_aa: CASSSGLAAYEQYF
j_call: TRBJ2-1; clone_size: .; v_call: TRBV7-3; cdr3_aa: CASSPGLADYNEQFF
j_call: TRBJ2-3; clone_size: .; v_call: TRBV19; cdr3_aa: CASSIRAGQGTSGSSDTQYF
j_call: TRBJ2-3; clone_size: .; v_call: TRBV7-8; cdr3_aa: CATCPRGSGTDTQYF
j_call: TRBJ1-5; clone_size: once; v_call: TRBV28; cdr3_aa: CASTRPPGVQPQHF
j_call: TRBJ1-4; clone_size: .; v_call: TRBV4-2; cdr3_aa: CASSHSHGNVSTNEKLFF
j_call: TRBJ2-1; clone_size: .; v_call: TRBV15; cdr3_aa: CATSRERNQGVNEQFF
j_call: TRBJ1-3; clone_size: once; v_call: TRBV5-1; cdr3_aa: CASSLGTGGSGNTIYF
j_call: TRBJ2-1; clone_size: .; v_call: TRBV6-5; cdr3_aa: CASSIRGGEQFF
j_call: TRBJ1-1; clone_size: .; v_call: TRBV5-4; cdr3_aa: CASSRTDTEAFF
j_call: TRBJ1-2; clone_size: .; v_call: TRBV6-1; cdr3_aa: CASSKDRFIYGYTF
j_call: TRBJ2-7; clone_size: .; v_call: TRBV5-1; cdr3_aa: CASSLAVTHEQYF
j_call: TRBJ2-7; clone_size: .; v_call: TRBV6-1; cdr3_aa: CASSVGQGGLFYEQYF
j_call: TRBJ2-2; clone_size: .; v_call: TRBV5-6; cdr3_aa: CASSLVIGLSSRELFF
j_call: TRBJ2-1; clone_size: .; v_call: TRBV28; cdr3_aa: CASTRTSLGEQFF
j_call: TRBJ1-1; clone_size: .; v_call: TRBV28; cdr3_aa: CASSLFSGPSAEAFF
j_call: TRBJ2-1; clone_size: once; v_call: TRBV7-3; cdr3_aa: CASSLAGDSYNEQFF